The 27 T cell receptor beta chains in this list originate from one sample, sequenced in a study of response to subunit inactivated influenza vaccine (dated by TCRdb to 2016 to 2018). The library was produced with RT-PCR. The reads were generated on an Illumina HiSeq 2500. TCRdb trimmed public reads at Q25 via fastp, called clones via MiXCR and kept in-frame beta chains. Here each entry gathers all rows of one CDR3 protein and keeps the most common genes and DNA. The sample table shows 300,000 to 350,000 distinct CDR3 sequences, and 20% to 25% are seen once. About 9.4% of the sample is held by the ten biggest clonotypes. Sequencing was performed on PBMCs from blood, taken approximately 22 months after vaccination. These TCRs come from a man aged 50 to 69 who received an inactivated influenza vaccine. Donor details come from another sample of the same person, matched by shared clones.

Notes on this clonotype: The missing conserved phenylalanine or tryptophan at the end of this CDR3 makes a read error likely. The limits of the CDR3 on the DNA are not certain, so only TCRdb's listed CDR3 is given. The CDR3 loop is CASSLPLGNL. This chain joins TRBV7-9 and TRBJ1-1; the D call in the table, TRBD1, was not verified against the DNA. CDR1 is SEHNR, CDR2 FQNEAQ, per germline (reference sequence). The CDR3 is 10 residues long, counting both termini.

This clonotype was counted only a few times. The chain recombines TRBV6-2 or TRBV6-3 with TRBJ1-1; D remains unclear. V was cut by 7 bases and J by 5 bases, with 23 bases left in between. The CDR3 has 16 amino acids. From germline, CDR1 is MNHEY and CDR2 SVGEGT. CDR3 sequence (DNA): TGTGCCAGCACAACTCCCCGAAGTGGGTCAGGTACTGAAGCTTTCTTT. It is translated as CASTTPRSGSGTEAFF.

This clonotype was seen more than once but under ten times. The rearrangement uses TRBV6-2 or TRBV6-3 and TRBJ2-7; D might be TRBD2 (6 bases). Germline lookup yields CDR1 MNHEY and CDR2 SVGEGT. The CDR3 has 16 amino acids. The ends were cut back, 0 bases at V and 0 bases at J, with 12 bases in the middle. In nucleotides, the CDR3 is TGTGCCAGCAGTTACTCCGGGGGTTCAAGCTCCTACGAGCAGTACTTC. It is translated as CASSYSGGSSSYEQYF.

The rearrangement joins TRBV6-1 to TRBJ1-1; 7 bases map to TRBD1. CDR3 length: 17 amino acids. V lost 2 bases and J lost 5; bases outside the gene matches: 14. Germline CDR1 is MNHNS and CDR2 is SASEGT. The CDR3 reads CASSEQISGQQYTEAFF. Written as DNA, the CDR3 is TGTGCCAGCAGTGAACAGATTTCGGGACAGCAATATACTGAAGCTTTCTTT.

Remarks on this clonotype: Given a much more abundant clone one base away, this may be a read error. The J gene is TRBJ1-5, the V gene TRBV15, with D uncertain. CDR1 LNHNV and CDR2 YYDKDF come from the germline V gene (reference sequence). V dropped 5 bases and J dropped 3 bases, with 23 bases sitting between them. This CDR3 spans 18 amino acids. CDR3 DNA sequence: TGTGCCACCAGCGGAAATTATTGGGGTGACGGATTCAATCAGCCCCAGCATTTT. Translating gives CATSGNYWGDGFNQPQHF.

This clonotype came up many times. V gene TRBV7-2 combines with J gene TRBJ1-1; D perhaps matches TRBD1 (6 bases). Per the germline V gene, CDR1 is SGHTA and CDR2 is FQGNSA. This CDR3 has 13 amino acids. V was cut by 5 bases and J by 7 bases, with 14 bases left in between. The CDR3 DNA reads as TGTGCCAGCAGCACCGACGGGGGGCGTGAAGCTTTCTTT. This sequence encodes CASSTDGGREAFF.

The chain uses TRBV10-3 and TRBJ2-1, with 15 nucleotides matching TRBD2. This CDR3 region has 16 residues. V lost 6 bases to trimming and J lost 8 bases; unmatched junction nucleotides: 8. From germline, CDR1 is ENHRY and CDR2 SYGVKD. The CDR3 DNA follows: TGTGCCATCAGCATCGGACTAGCGGGAGGGTTCTATGAGCAGTTCTTC. Amino acids: CAISIGLAGGFYEQFF.

This clonotype was detected ten times or more. The DNA of the CDR3 is TGTGCCAGCAGCCAAGAGTCAGTGAACACTGAAGCTTTCTTT. Amino acid sequence: CASSQESVNTEAFF. V gene TRBV3-1 combines with J gene TRBJ1-1, with D unclear. CDR3 size: 14 residues. Trimming stripped 0 bases from V and 0 bases from J, with 5 bases between. The germline CDR1 and CDR2 sequences are LGHDT and YNNKEL (reference sequence).

This clonotype has only a few counts. The gene calls are TRBV20-1 and TRBJ2-1, with a weak D call TRBD1 (5 bases). Looked up from germline, CDR1 is DFQATT and CDR2 is SNEGSKA (reference sequence). The germline V and J ends were trimmed by 0 bases and 10 bases, with 22 bases remaining between them. The CDR3 length is 16 residues. The chain's CDR3 is CSARDVDKEIFYEQFF. CDR3 coding DNA: TGCAGTGCTAGAGATGTGGACAAGGAGATCTTTTACGAGCAGTTCTTC.

In its sample, this clonotype was seen a few times. The J gene is TRBJ2-7, the V gene TRBV28; D unclear. This CDR3 comprises 13 residues. Trimming stripped 2 bases from V and 3 bases from J, with 8 bases between. Germline V lookup: CDR1 MDHEN, CDR2 SYDVKM. CDR3 loop: CASSLGSIYEQYF. The CDR3 nucleotides read TGTGCCAGCAGTTTAGGCAGCATCTACGAGCAGTACTTC.

This clonotype was seen repeatedly, ten times or more. The chain employs TRBV5-1 and TRBJ1-3; D unresolved. V dropped 0 bases and J dropped 4 bases, with 17 bases sitting between them. Germline V lookup: CDR1 SGHRS, CDR2 YFSETQ. CDR3 size: 17 residues. This CDR3 reads CASSLEVAMVAGNTIYF. The CDR3, as DNA: TGCGCCAGCAGCTTGGAAGTGGCGATGGTGGCCGGAAACACCATATATTTT.

This clonotype appeared a few times. The chain combines TRBV28 with TRBJ2-7, with D perhaps assigned TRBD1 or TRBD2 (5 bases each). The CDR3 is made up of 14 amino acids. V was shortened by 5 bases and J by 3 bases, with 14 bases between the two germline ends. CDR1 is MDHEN, CDR2 SYDVKM, per germline. For the CDR3, the DNA is TGTGCCAGCAGTCCCCCGGGGACGTTCTACGAGCAGTACTTC. Protein: CASSPPGTFYEQYF.

The chain combines TRBV7-9 with TRBJ2-3, with D perhaps TRBD2 (6 bases). The V gene's germline CDR1 is SEHNR and CDR2 FQNEAQ (reference sequence). V gave up 5 bases and J gave up 1 base, with 19 bases separating them. The CDR3 contains 17 residues. Here the CDR3 reads CASSLPRGREGTDTQYF. In DNA form, the CDR3 reads TGTGCCAGCAGCCTTCCCCGGGGCAGGGAGGGCACAGATACGCAGTATTTT.

The chain combines TRBV28 with TRBJ1-4, with 8 nucleotides matching TRBD1. Germline V CDR1 and CDR2: MDHEN, SYDVKM. This CDR3 is built from 15 residues. The J segment lost 6 bases and the V segment lost 2 bases, leaving 5 bases of the junction unmatched. CDR3 amino acids: CASSLGRGLYEKLFF. For the CDR3, the DNA is TGTGCCAGCAGTTTAGGCAGGGGGCTTTATGAAAAACTGTTTTTT.

This clonotype was seen only a few times. The CDR3 bases are TGTGCCAGCATCCCCCGGGACTCCTTTATAAGAGAGCAGTTCTTC. Amino acids: CASIPRDSFIREQFF. The chain couples TRBV28 to TRBJ2-1; possibly TRBD2 for D (6 bases). The CDR3 consists of 15 residues. CDR1 and CDR2 from the germline V gene are MDHEN and SYDVKM. Trimming removed 7 bases at V and 10 bases at J, with 23 bases between.

This clonotype was observed a handful of times. A much bigger clone sits one base away, suggesting this may be a read error. The chain has TRBV5-6 and TRBJ1-6; 7 bases match TRBD1. Unmatched junction bases numbered 2, after V lost 4 bases and J lost 4 bases. The CDR3 loop spans 14 amino acids. Germline V gene lookup returns CDR1 SGHDT and CDR2 YYEEEE. The CDR3 sequence is CASSGGQYNSPLHF. For the CDR3, the DNA is TGTGCCAGCAGCGGGGGACAGTATAATTCACCCCTCCACTTT.

Regarding this clonotype: A much larger clonotype is one base distant, so this may be a read error. The chain joins TRBV28 to TRBJ1-1; D is unresolved. With 6 bases removed from V and 0 bases from J, the gap between germline ends came to 11 bases. This CDR3 is built from 14 residues. Germline V gives CDR1 MDHEN, CDR2 SYDVKM. The CDR3 region is CASRAGPLNTEAFF. The CDR3 region has the DNA TGTGCCAGCAGGGCCGGGCCCTTGAACACTGAAGCTTTCTTT.

This clonotype came up a few times. The rearrangement uses TRBV5-4 and TRBJ1-1; D is uncertain. The V and J ends lost 1 base and 7 bases respectively, with 23 bases between them. CDR3 length: 17 residues. The germline CDR1 and CDR2 sequences are SGHNT and YYREEE (reference sequence). The CDR3 bases are TGTGCCAGCAGCTTGAGGAGCTGGTTTGGGGTAGACGATGAAGCTTTCTTT. Protein product: CASSLRSWFGVDDEAFF.

The table lists this clonotype with a few counts. The V and J genes are TRBV28 and TRBJ2-1; D not certain. Germline CDR1 and CDR2: MDHEN and SYDVKM. This CDR3 contains 14 residues. V lost 4 bases and J lost 2, with 9 bases in between. This chain's CDR3 is CASSYSNPYNEQFF. The DNA for the CDR3 is TGTGCCAGCAGTTATAGCAACCCCTACAATGAGCAGTTCTTC.

V is TRBV7-9 and J is TRBJ1-2, with 9 bases aligning to TRBD1. Germline V lookup: CDR1 SEHNR, CDR2 FQNEAQ (reference sequence). After removal of 2 bases from V and 3 bases from J, the junction contained 7 bases not matched to a gene. This CDR3 is built from 16 residues. CDR3 in amino acids: CASSLTGTGMDYGYTF. CDR3 nucleotide sequence: TGTGCCAGCAGCTTAACCGGGACAGGGATGGACTATGGCTACACCTTC.

V usage is TRBV20-1 and J usage is TRBJ2-7, with TRBD1 identical over 10 bases. Germline lookup yields CDR1 DFQATT and CDR2 SNEGSKA (reference sequence). The CDR3 runs to 17 residues. J lost 2 bases, V lost 0 bases, and 10 bases had no gene match. DNA of the CDR3: TGCAGTGCTAGAGATTGGACAGGGGGAAAAATTACCTACGAGCAGTACTTC. Amino acids: CSARDWTGGKITYEQYF.

The V gene is TRBV5-1, the J gene TRBJ2-1, with 7 positions matching TRBD2. Unmatched junction bases numbered 6, after V lost 4 bases and J lost 5 bases. The CDR3 runs 14 residues. Germline V gives CDR1 SGHRS, CDR2 YFSETQ. CDR3 DNA sequence: TGCGCCAGCAGCCCTCGGACTAGACACAATGAGCAGTTCTTC. Translating gives CASSPRTRHNEQFF.

The chain couples TRBV14 to TRBJ1-2, with TRBD1 identical over 9 bases. CDR3 length equals 12 residues. Germline CDR1 and CDR2: SGHDN and FVKESK. Losses at the gene ends were 6 bases for V and 8 bases for J; bases not matched to a gene: 4. For the CDR3, the DNA is TGTGCCAGCAGGGGACAGGGAATAGGCTACACCTTC. Translation gives CASRGQGIGYTF.

The chain links TRBV6-5 to TRBJ1-5; D uncertain. This CDR3 has 16 residues. Per germline, CDR1 MNHEY and CDR2 SVGAGI. V was clipped by 2 bases and J by 5 bases, with 16 bases between them. For the CDR3, the DNA is TGTGCCAGCAGTTACACGCGACCGTTAACAGATCAGCCCCAGCATTTT. Protein sequence: CASSYTRPLTDQPQHF.

This clonotype came up once. The chain links TRBV24-1 to TRBJ1-1; possibly TRBD1 for D (5 bases). V was shortened by 5 bases and J by 1 base, with 10 bases between the two germline ends. The CDR3 contains 14 residues. Germline-derived CDR1 and CDR2 are KGHDR and SFDVKD. The CDR3 reads CATSGGGPNTEAFF. The CDR3 coding sequence is TGTGCCACCAGTGGGGGGGGACCGAACACTGAAGCTTTCTTT.

This clonotype has more than one count but fewer than ten. The chain links TRBV2 to TRBJ2-1, with unresolved D. Germline V gene data show CDR1 as SNHLY and CDR2 as FYNNEI. Trimming shortened V by 5 bases and J by 15 bases, and 11 bases separated the two germline ends. The CDR3 extends over 10 amino acids. CDR3 bases: TGTGCCAGCAGTACGTCCATCCTGTTCTTC. As protein: CASSTSILFF.

V and J are TRBV14 and TRBJ1-6; D remains unclear. The CDR3 is made up of 14 amino acids. Trimming removed 0 bases at V and 10 bases at J, with 10 bases between. Germline loops: CDR1 SGHDN, CDR2 FVKESK. CDR3 amino acids: CASSQEEGVSPLHF. CDR3 nucleotide sequence: TGTGCCAGCAGCCAAGAGGAGGGAGTATCACCCCTCCACTTT.